The 29 T cell receptor beta chains below come from one sample, sequenced in a study of blood T cell repertoires in COVID-19. Sequencing used immunoSEQ multiplex PCR; TCRdb keeps in-frame clones, though not all of them. The sample lists about 190,000 clones; less than 85% were seen once. Sequenced sample: peripheral blood. The receptors stem from a woman in her forties or fifties with acute or convalescent COVID-19.

The V call is TRBV5-1, the J call TRBJ2-4, with TRBD2 matching over 13 bases. The germline V gene encodes CDR1 SGHRS and CDR2 YFSETQ. The CDR3 spans 17 residues. The ends lost 4 bases at V and 0 bases at J; junction bases unmatched: 4. The CDR3 loop reads CASSAGLAGLAKNIQYF. In nucleotides, the CDR3 is TGCGCCAGCAGCGCGGGACTAGCGGGGTTAGCCAAAAACATTCAGTACTTC.

The CDR3 nucleotides read TGTGCCAGCAGCGTACCCCGATTTAGCGGGAGAATGAATGAGCAGTTCTTC. Protein sequence: CASSVPRFSGRMNEQFF. The rearrangement uses TRBV7-2 and TRBJ2-1, with TRBD2 identical over 9 bases. Germline CDR1 is SGHTA and CDR2 is FQGNSA. The CDR3 contains 17 residues. Unmatched junction bases numbered 15, after V lost 5 bases and J lost 7 bases.

This clone was seen once. The chain combines TRBV28 with TRBJ1-3, with D tentatively TRBD1 (5 bases). Germline values: CDR1 MDHEN, CDR2 SYDVKM. CDR3 length: 15 residues. CDR3 DNA sequence: TGTCTAGTCACAGGCGGGGGTTCCCTCGGAAACACCATATATTTT. Its translation is CLVTGGGSLGNTIYF.

The chain couples TRBV16 to TRBJ2-7; no reliable D call. The CDR3 is made up of 14 amino acids. Per germline, CDR1 KGHSY and CDR2 FQNENV. The V end was cut by 4 bases, the J end by 1 base, with 11 bases between. The CDR3 region has the DNA TGTGCCAGCAGCCCTATGGCAGGTTCCTACGAGCAGTACTTC. It translates to CASSPMAGSYEQYF.

CDR3 nucleotides: TGTGCCAGCTCACCGAACAGGGGCTACAATGAGCAGTTCTTC. It encodes CASSPNRGYNEQFF. The genes are TRBV18 and TRBJ2-1, with 7 bases identical to TRBD1. The germline CDR1 and CDR2 sequences are KGHSH and LQKENI. The CDR3 spans 14 residues. Trimming cost V 3 bases and J 3 bases; bases outside gene matches: 2.

This clone showed up just a few times. The J gene is TRBJ2-6, the V gene TRBV28, with D perhaps matching TRBD1 (6 bases). CDR1 is MDHEN and CDR2 is SYDVKM in the germline V gene. V lost 3 bases to trimming and J lost 0 bases, with 15 bases between them. CDR3 length equals 18 residues. DNA for the CDR3: TGTGCCAGCAGTTTCCTCCAGGGGTTCGACTCTGGGGCCAACGTCCTGACTTTC. It specifies CASSFLQGFDSGANVLTF.

This clone was found once. This chain connects TRBV18 to TRBJ2-5, with TRBD1 identical over 8 bases. Looked up from germline, CDR1 is KGHSH and CDR2 is LQKENI. This CDR3 has 16 residues. V gave up 3 bases and J gave up 4 bases; unmatched junction bases: 10. DNA of the CDR3: TGTGCCAGCTCACCGCAATCCCCGACAGGGGCAGAGACCCAGTACTTC. Translation: CASSPQSPTGAETQYF.

The CDR3 nucleotides are TGTGCCAGCAGTTACAGGGGGAGGGCCAACGTCCTGACTTTC. It encodes CASSYRGRANVLTF. V usage is TRBV6-5 and J usage is TRBJ2-6, with D perhaps matching TRBD1 (6 bases). V dropped 2 bases and J dropped 5 bases, with 7 bases sitting between them. The CDR3 extends over 14 amino acids. The V gene's germline CDR1 is MNHEY and CDR2 SVGAGI.

This clone was observed once. The V gene is TRBV18, the J gene TRBJ2-6; 8 nucleotides align to TRBD1. This CDR3 has 17 amino acids. V dropped 3 bases and J dropped 0; count of bases not matched to a gene: 4. Germline V lookup: CDR1 KGHSH, CDR2 LQKENI. The CDR3 DNA sequence: TGTGCCAGCTCACCCGGGACAGGAAACTCTGGGGCCAACGTCCTGACTTTC. Protein product: CASSPGTGNSGANVLTF.

This clone was counted only a few times. This rearrangement joins TRBV10-2 to TRBJ1-1, with D perhaps matching TRBD1 (6 bases). Germline CDR1 reads WSHSY; CDR2 reads SAAADI. The V end was cut by 7 bases, the J end by 1 base, with 13 bases between. The CDR3 runs to 14 residues. CDR3 region: CASTLTGTNTEAFF. For the CDR3, the DNA is TGCGCCAGCACCCTGACAGGAACGAACACTGAAGCTTTCTTT.

This sequence joins TRBV19 and TRBJ2-7, with 8 nucleotides matching TRBD1. CDR1 and CDR2 from the germline V gene are LNHDA and SQIVND (reference sequence). CDR3 length: 15 amino acids. J was trimmed by 1 base and V by 5 bases; bases with no gene match: 7. This CDR3 reads CASSQNRGRSYEQYF. The CDR3 nucleotides read TGTGCCAGTAGTCAGAACAGGGGGAGGTCCTACGAGCAGTACTTC.

The rearrangement uses TRBV7-2 and TRBJ2-7; no clear D gene. This CDR3 is built from 15 residues. Trimming pared 7 bases from V and 0 bases from J, leaving 16 bases between. CDR1 is SGHTA, CDR2 FQGNSA, per germline. Here the CDR3 reads CASTLYPLSSYEQYF. The CDR3 nucleotides read TGTGCCAGCACCTTGTACCCTCTCAGCTCCTACGAGCAGTACTTC. Full variable domain (outside the CDR3, taken from reference TRBV7-2 and TRBJ2-7): GAGVSQSPSNKVTEKGKDVELRCDPISGHTALYWYRQSLGQGLEFLIYFQGNSAPDKSGLPSDRFSAERTGGSVSTLTIQRTQQEDSAVYLCASTLYPLSSYEQYFGPGTRLTVT.

The CDR3 DNA is TGTGCCAGCAGTCTAGCGGGGGGACCCTACGAGCAGTACTTC. It translates to CASSLAGGPYEQYF. The chain carries TRBV28 and TRBJ2-7; 11 nucleotides line up with TRBD2. Germline-derived CDR1 and CDR2 are MDHEN and SYDVKM. Trimming removed 5 bases from V and 2 bases from J; junction bases left unmatched: 2. The CDR3 runs 14 residues.

The V call is TRBV5-4, the J call TRBJ2-7; D uncertain. Germline values: CDR1 SGHNT, CDR2 YYREEE (reference sequence). V was clipped by 0 bases and J by 5 bases, with 24 bases between them. The CDR3 is 18 amino acids. DNA for the CDR3: TGTGCCAGCAGCTTGGGGCTAGTACTCCCCACTATGTTAGACGAGCAGTACTTC. This codes for CASSLGLVLPTMLDEQYF.

On this clone itself: This sample includes further DNA sequences coding for the same CDR3. This chain connects TRBV18 to TRBJ1-4; D might be TRBD1 (6 bases). The germline V and J ends were trimmed by 3 bases and 8 bases, with 13 bases remaining between them. This CDR3 spans 14 amino acids. The germline CDR1 and CDR2 sequences are KGHSH and LQKENI. CDR3 in DNA: TGTGCCAGCTCACCGGGTACAGGGAACGAAAAACTGTTTTTT. The encoded protein is CASSPGTGNEKLFF.

The chain combines TRBV6-6 with TRBJ1-1; D is unclear. Germline lookup yields CDR1 MNHNY and CDR2 SVGAGI (reference sequence). V was pared by 2 bases and J by 0 bases, with 7 bases between. This CDR3 is built from 14 residues. CDR3 sequence (DNA): TGTGCCAGCAGTTACCTGGCAGTGAACACTGAAGCTTTCTTT. Its translation is CASSYLAVNTEAFF.

This clone was found a few times. The junction departs from the called germline gene at one end, perhaps through a read error. The V and J genes are TRBV6-5 and TRBJ1-4; 11 bases are shared with TRBD1. From germline, CDR1 is MNHEY and CDR2 SVGAGI. The CDR3 has 15 residues. The CDR3 DNA sequence: TGTGCCAGCAGCTACTCCGGGACAGGGGGGGAAAAACTGTTTTTT. This encodes CASSYSGTGGEKLFF.

The chain employs TRBV5-6 and TRBJ1-1; D gene unclear. CDR3 length: 16 amino acids. Germline CDR1 and CDR2: SGHDT and YYEEEE. V lost 4 bases and J lost 1, with 17 bases in between. The CDR3: CASSRTGRETNTEAFF. As DNA, the CDR3 is TGTGCCAGCAGCCGAACTGGGAGGGAAACGAACACTGAAGCTTTCTTT.

This clone was seen only a few times. The same CDR3 also results from other DNA sequences found in this sample. V and J are TRBV28 and TRBJ2-1; 11 bases map to TRBD2. Germline lookup yields CDR1 MDHEN and CDR2 SYDVKM. The CDR3 spans 15 residues. V dropped 4 bases and J dropped 2; count of bases not matched to a gene: 1. The CDR3 loop reads CASSWTSGPYNEQFF. The CDR3 DNA reads as TGTGCCAGCAGTTGGACTAGCGGGCCCTACAATGAGCAGTTCTTC.

The chain is built from TRBV21-1 and TRBJ1-1; the table's D gene call, TRBD1, was not cross checked with the DNA. TRBV21-1 is tagged as a pseudogene. The CDR3 consists of 14 residues. The CDR3 DNA is TGTGCCAGCAGCAAGACGCCACAGGGAGCTGAAGCTTTCTTT. The encoded protein is CASSKTPQGAEAFF.

The V call is TRBV27, the J call TRBJ1-1, with D possibly matching TRBD1 (5 bases). The germline V gene has CDR1 MNHEY and CDR2 SMNVEV (reference sequence). There are 18 residues in the CDR3. V was trimmed by 2 bases and J by 2 bases, leaving 21 bases between them. As DNA, the CDR3 is TGTGCCAGCAGTTTAAAGGACCTAGGGGCCGGGGGTAACACTGAAGCTTTCTTT. This sequence encodes CASSLKDLGAGGNTEAFF.

V is TRBV5-1 and J is TRBJ1-4, with 9 nucleotides matching TRBD1. The V and J ends lost 1 base and 5 bases, in that order; junction bases with no gene match: 3. CDR1 and CDR2 from the germline V gene are SGHRS and YFSETQ. There are 15 residues in the CDR3. The CDR3 loop reads CASSLLQGANEKLFF. The CDR3 nucleotides read TGCGCCAGCAGCTTGCTACAGGGGGCGAATGAAAAACTGTTTTTT. The full variable domain, completed using reference TRBV5-1 and TRBJ1-4, is KAGVTQTPRYLIKTRGQQVTLSCSPISGHRSVSWYQQTPGQGLQFLFEYFSETQRNKGNFPGRFSGRQFSNSRSEMNVSTLELGDSALYLCASSLLQGANEKLFFGSGTQLSVL.

The sample holds a few counts of this clone. The chain carries TRBV5-6 and TRBJ1-4, with D perhaps TRBD1 (6 bases). This CDR3 comprises 15 residues. Germline CDR1 and CDR2: SGHDT and YYEEEE. The germline V and J ends were trimmed by 2 bases and 7 bases, with 15 bases remaining between them. The CDR3, as DNA: TGTGCCAGCAGCTTATCAACAGGGTTGGGTGAAAAACTGTTTTTT. Translation gives CASSLSTGLGEKLFF. Combining the CDR3 with reference TRBV5-6 and TRBJ1-4 gives the whole variable domain DAGVTQSPTHLIKTRGQQVTLRCSPKSGHDTVSWYQQALGQGPQFIFQYYEEEERQRGNFPDRFSGHQFPNYSSELNVNALLLGDSALYLCASSLSTGLGEKLFFGSGTQLSVL.

This clone was counted between two and nine times. The chain has TRBV5-1 and TRBJ1-1, with 8 bases lining up with TRBD1. The CDR3 contains 17 residues. V shed 4 bases and J 0 bases; nucleotides not matched to a gene: 11. The germline CDR1 and CDR2 sequences are SGHRS and YFSETQ. This CDR3 is CASSQGTGSVMNTEAFF. The CDR3 DNA reads as TGCGCCAGCAGCCAGGGGACAGGCAGTGTCATGAACACTGAAGCTTTCTTT.

V is TRBV30 and J is TRBJ2-1; possibly TRBD2 for D (6 bases). V was clipped by 2 bases and J by 1 base, with 12 bases between them. CDR3 size: 15 residues. Germline values: CDR1 GTSNPN, CDR2 SVGIG (reference sequence). This CDR3 reads CAWSSRRASYNEQFF. CDR3 nucleotides: TGTGCCTGGAGTTCACGGAGGGCTTCCTACAATGAGCAGTTCTTC.

This chain links TRBV12-3 or TRBV12-4 with TRBJ1-2; D is unresolved. The CDR3 consists of 13 residues. V was cut by 7 bases and J by 6 bases, with 15 bases left in between. CDR3: CASNGALGDGYTF. CDR3 coding DNA: TGTGCCAGCAACGGTGCGCTTGGAGATGGCTACACCTTC.

J is TRBJ1-2 and V is TRBV30, with TRBD1 matching over 8 bases. Trimming took 0 bases from V and 1 from J; bases not matched to a gene: 4. The CDR3 has 15 residues. The V gene's germline CDR1 is GTSNPN and CDR2 SVGIG (reference sequence). Written as DNA, the CDR3 is TGTGCCTGGAGTGTGGGGACAGGCCTTAACTATGGCTACACCTTC. Protein: CAWSVGTGLNYGYTF.

The chain recombines TRBV9 with TRBJ1-1, with a tentative D call TRBD1 (5 bases). The CDR3 contains 16 residues. V dropped 2 bases and J dropped 6 bases, with 20 bases sitting between them. Germline values: CDR1 SGDLS, CDR2 YYNGEE. CDR3 loop: CASSVWDGGIGSEAFF. CDR3 coding DNA: TGTGCCAGCAGCGTTTGGGACGGAGGGATCGGATCTGAAGCTTTCTTT.

Remarks on this clone: At the DNA level, this CDR3 is encoded by other sequences in the same sample as well. This chain uses TRBV7-2 with TRBJ1-5; D is ambiguous. In germline, CDR1 is SGHTA, CDR2 FQGNSA. This CDR3 has 14 amino acids. V lost 2 bases and J lost 1, with 6 bases in between. The DNA for the CDR3 is TGTGCCAGCAGCTTATCTTCCAGCAATCAGCCCCAGCATTTT. Translated, it gives CASSLSSSNQPQHF.